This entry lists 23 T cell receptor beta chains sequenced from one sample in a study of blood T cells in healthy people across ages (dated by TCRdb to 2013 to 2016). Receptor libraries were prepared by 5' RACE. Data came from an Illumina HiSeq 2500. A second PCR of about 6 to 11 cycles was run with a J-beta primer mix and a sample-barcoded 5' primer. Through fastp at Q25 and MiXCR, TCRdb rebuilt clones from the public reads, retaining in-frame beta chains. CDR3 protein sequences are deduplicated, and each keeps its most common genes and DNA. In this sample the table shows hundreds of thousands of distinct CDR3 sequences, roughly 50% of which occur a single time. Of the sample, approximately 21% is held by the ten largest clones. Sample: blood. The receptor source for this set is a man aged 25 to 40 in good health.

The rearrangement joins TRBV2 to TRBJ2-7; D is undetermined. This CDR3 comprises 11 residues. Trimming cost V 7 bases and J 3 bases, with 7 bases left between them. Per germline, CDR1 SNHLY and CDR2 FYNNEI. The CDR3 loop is CASTAGYEQYF. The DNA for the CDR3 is TGTGCCAGCACGGCCGGCTACGAGCAGTACTTC.

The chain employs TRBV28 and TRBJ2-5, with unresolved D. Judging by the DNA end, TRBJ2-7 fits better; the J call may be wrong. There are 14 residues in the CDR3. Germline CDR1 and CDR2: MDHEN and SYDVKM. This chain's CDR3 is CATVYSGRSYEQYF. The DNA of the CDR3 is TGTGCCACTGTATACAGTGGTAGGTCCTACGAGCAGTACTTC.

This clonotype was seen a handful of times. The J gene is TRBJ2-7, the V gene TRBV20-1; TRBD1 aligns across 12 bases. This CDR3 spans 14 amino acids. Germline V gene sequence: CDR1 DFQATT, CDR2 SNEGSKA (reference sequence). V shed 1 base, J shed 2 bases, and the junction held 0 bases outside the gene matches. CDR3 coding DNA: TGCAGTGCTAGAGGGGACAGGGGGCCCTACGAGCAGTACTTC. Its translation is CSARGDRGPYEQYF.

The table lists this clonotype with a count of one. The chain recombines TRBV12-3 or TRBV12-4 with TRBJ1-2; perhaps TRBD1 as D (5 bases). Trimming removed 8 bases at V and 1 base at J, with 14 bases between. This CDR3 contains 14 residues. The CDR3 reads CASAVLGGNYGYTF. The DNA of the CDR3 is TGTGCCAGCGCGGTGTTGGGGGGTAACTATGGCTACACCTTC.

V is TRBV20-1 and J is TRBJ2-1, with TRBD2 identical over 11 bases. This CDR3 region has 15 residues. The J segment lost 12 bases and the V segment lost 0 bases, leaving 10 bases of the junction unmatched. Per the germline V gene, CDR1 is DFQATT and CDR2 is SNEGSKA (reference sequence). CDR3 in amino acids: CSARDPLAGGPGQFF. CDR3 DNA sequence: TGCAGTGCTAGAGATCCCCTAGCGGGGGGTCCAGGGCAGTTCTTC.

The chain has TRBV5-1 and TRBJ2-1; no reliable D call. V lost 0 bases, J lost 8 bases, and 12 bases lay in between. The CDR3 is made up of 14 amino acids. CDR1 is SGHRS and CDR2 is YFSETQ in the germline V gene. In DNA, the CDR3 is TGCGCCAGCAGCTTGGATGGCCTCCGGGATGAGCAGTTCTTC. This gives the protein CASSLDGLRDEQFF.

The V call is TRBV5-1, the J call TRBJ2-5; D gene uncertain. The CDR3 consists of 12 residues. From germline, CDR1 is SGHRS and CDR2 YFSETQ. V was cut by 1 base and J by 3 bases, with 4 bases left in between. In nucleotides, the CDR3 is TGCGCCAGCAGCTTGCCAGAAGAGACCCAGTACTTC. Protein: CASSLPEETQYF.

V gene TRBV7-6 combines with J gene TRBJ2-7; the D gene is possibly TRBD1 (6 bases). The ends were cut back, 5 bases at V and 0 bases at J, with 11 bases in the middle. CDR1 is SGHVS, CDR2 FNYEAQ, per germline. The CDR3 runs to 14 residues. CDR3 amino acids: CASSPDSISYEQYF. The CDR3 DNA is TGTGCCAGCAGCCCGGACAGCATCTCCTACGAGCAGTACTTC.

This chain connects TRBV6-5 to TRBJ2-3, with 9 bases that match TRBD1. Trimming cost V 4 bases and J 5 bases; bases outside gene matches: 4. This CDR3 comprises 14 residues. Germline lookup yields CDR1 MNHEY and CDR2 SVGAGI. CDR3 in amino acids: CASSWDRDRDTQYF. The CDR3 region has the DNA TGTGCCAGCAGTTGGGACAGGGATAGAGATACGCAGTATTTT.

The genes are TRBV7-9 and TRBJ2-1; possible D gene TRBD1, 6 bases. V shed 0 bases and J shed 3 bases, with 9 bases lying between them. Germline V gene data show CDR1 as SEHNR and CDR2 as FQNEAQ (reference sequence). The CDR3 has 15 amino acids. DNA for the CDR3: TGTGCCAGCAGCTTAGCCGGGACATACTACAATGAGCAGTTCTTC. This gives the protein CASSLAGTYYNEQFF.

For the CDR3, the DNA is TGTGCCAGCAGCCTGGGTGCTAGTGAGCAGTTCTTC. This codes for CASSLGASEQFF. The rearrangement uses TRBV3-1 and TRBJ2-1; no clear D. V lost 4 bases to trimming and J lost 9 bases, with 10 bases between them. The CDR3 length is 12 residues. CDR1 and CDR2 from the germline V gene are LGHDT and YNNKEL (reference sequence).

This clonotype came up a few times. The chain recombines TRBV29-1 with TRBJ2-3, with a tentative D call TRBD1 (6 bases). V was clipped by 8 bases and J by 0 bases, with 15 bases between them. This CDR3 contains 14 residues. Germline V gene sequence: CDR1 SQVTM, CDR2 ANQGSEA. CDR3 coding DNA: TGCAGCCTTTCCGGGACACCTAGCACAGATACGCAGTATTTT. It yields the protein CSLSGTPSTDTQYF.

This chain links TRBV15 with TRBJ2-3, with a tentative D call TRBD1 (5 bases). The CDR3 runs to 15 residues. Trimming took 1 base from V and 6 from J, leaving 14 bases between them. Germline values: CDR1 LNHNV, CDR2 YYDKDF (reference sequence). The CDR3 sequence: CATSRGGGLTDTQYF. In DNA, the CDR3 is TGTGCCACCAGCAGAGGGGGCGGCTTAACGGATACGCAGTATTTT.

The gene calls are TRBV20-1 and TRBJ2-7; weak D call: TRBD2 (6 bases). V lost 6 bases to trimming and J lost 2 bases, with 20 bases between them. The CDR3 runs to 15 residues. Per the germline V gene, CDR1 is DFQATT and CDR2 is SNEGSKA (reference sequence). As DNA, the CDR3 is TGCAGTGCCGGGACTGGAGGCGCGAGTACCTACGAGCAGTACTTC. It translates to CSAGTGGASTYEQYF.

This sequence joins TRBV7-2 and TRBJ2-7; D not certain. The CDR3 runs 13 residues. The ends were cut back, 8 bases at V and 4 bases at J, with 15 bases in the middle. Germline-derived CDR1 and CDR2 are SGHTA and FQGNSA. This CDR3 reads CASALRIRYEQYF. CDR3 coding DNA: TGTGCCAGCGCACTACGAATCCGATACGAGCAGTACTTC.

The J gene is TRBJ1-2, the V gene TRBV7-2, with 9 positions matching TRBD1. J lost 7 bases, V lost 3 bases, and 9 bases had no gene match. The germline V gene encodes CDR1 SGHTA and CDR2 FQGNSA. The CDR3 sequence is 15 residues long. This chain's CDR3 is CASSFTGGVMSGYTF. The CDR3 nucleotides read TGTGCCAGCAGCTTTACAGGGGGCGTTATGAGTGGCTACACCTTC.

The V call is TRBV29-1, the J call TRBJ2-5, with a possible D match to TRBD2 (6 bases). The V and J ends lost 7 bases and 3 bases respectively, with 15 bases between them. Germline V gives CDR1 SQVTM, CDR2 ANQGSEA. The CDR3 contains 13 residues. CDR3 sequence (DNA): TGCAGCGCCGGGAGAGGGGTTGAAGAGACCCAGTACTTC. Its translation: CSAGRGVEETQYF. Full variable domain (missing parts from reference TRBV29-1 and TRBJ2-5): SAVISQKPSRDICQRGTSLTIQCQVDSQVTMMFWYRQQPGQSLTLIATANQGSEATYESGFVIDKFPISRPNLTFSTLTVSNMSPEDSSIYLCSAGRGVEETQYFGPGTRLLVL.

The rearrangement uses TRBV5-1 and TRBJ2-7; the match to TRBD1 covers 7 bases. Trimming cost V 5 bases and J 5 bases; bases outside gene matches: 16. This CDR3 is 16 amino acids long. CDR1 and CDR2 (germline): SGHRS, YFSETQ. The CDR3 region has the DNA TGCGCCAGCAGAACGTTCCTGACAGGCCAGGGGGACGAGCAGTACTTC. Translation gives CASRTFLTGQGDEQYF. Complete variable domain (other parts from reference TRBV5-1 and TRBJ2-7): KAGVTQTPRYLIKTRGQQVTLSCSPISGHRSVSWYQQTPGQGLQFLFEYFSETQRNKGNFPGRFSGRQFSNSRSEMNVSTLELGDSALYLCASRTFLTGQGDEQYFGPGTRLTVT.

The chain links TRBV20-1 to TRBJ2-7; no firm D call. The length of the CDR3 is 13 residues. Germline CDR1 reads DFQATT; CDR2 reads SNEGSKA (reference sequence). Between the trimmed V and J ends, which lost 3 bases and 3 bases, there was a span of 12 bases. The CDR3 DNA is TGCAGTGCTAGTCCCCTGTCCTACTACGAGCAGTACTTC. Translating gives CSASPLSYYEQYF.

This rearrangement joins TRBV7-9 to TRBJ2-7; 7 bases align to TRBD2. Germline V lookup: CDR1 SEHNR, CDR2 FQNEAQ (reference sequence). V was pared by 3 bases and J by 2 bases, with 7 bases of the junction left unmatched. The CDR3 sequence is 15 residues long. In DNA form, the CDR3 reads TGTGCCAGCAGCTTCGGTAGCGGGCTCACCTACGAGCAGTACTTC. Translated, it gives CASSFGSGLTYEQYF.

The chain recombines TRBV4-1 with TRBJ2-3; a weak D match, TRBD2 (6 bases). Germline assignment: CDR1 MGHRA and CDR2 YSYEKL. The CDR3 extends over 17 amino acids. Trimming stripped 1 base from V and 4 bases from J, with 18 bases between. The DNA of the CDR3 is TGCGCCAGCAGCCAAGTTCTCTGGGGTAGCGGACCAGATACGCAGTATTTT. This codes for CASSQVLWGSGPDTQYF.

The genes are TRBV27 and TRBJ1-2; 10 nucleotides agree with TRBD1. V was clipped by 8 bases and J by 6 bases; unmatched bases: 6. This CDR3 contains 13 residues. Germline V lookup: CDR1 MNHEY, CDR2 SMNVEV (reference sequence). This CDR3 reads CASRDRGTDGYTF. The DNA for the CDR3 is TGTGCCAGCCGGGACAGGGGAACAGATGGCTACACCTTC.

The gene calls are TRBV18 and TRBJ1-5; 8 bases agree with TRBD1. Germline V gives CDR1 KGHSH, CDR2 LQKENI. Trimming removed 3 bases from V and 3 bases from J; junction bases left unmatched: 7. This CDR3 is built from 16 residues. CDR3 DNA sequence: TGTGCCAGCTCACCGGCGAGGACAGGGAACAATCAGCCCCAGCATTTT. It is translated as CASSPARTGNNQPQHF. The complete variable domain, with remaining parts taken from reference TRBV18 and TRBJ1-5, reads NAGVMQNPRHLVRRRGQEARLRCSPMKGHSHVYWYRQLPEEGLKFMVYLQKENIIDESGMPKERFSAEFPKEGPSILRIQQVVRGDSAAYFCASSPARTGNNQPQHFGDGTRLSIL.